Following are 21 T cell receptor beta chains from one sample sequenced in a study of shared clonotypes between healthy human individuals. CD45RO-negative CD8 cells positively selected for CCR7 made up the naive population, which excluded terminally differentiated effector memory CD45RA+ cells. Sequencing used immunoSEQ multiplex PCR; TCRdb keeps in-frame clones, though not all of them. Of 1.5 million to 2.5 million clones listed, roughly 94% are singletons. The sequenced sample consisted of naive CD8+ T cells sorted from blood. The receptors were sampled from a man aged 18 to 29 in good health.

This chain joins TRBV7-9 and TRBJ2-7; 16 bases fit TRBD2. The CDR3 spans 17 residues. Germline CDR1 is SEHNR and CDR2 is FQNEAQ (reference sequence). V lost 4 bases, J lost 5 bases, and 8 bases stayed unmatched. The CDR3 here is CASSWGLAGGPYDEQYF. The CDR3 nucleotides are TGTGCCAGCAGCTGGGGACTAGCGGGAGGGCCGTACGACGAGCAGTACTTC.

V and J are TRBV6-5 and TRBJ2-1; maybe TRBD2 (5 bases). Trimming shortened V by 2 bases and J by 6 bases, and 14 bases separated the two germline ends. This CDR3 comprises 15 residues. The germline V gene has CDR1 MNHEY and CDR2 SVGAGI. The CDR3 protein is CASSYGPSIGNEQFF. CDR3 in DNA: TGTGCCAGCAGTTACGGGCCTAGCATCGGCAATGAGCAGTTCTTC.

The chain is built from TRBV5-1 and TRBJ2-2, with a possible D match to TRBD2 (5 bases). The CDR3 spans 16 residues. Germline CDR1 reads SGHRS; CDR2 reads YFSETQ. Trimming removed 0 bases from V and 2 bases from J, with 11 bases in between. The CDR3 is CASSLVGSLNTGELFF. DNA of the CDR3: TGCGCCAGCAGCTTGGTTGGGAGCTTAAACACCGGGGAGCTGTTTTTT.

As regards this clone: Other nucleotide sequences from this sample produce the same CDR3. The rearrangement uses TRBV19 and TRBJ2-3; D is possibly TRBD2 (6 bases). Looked up from germline, CDR1 is LNHDA and CDR2 is SQIVND (reference sequence). V was cut by 3 bases and J by 6 bases, with 7 bases left in between. The CDR3 is 12 residues long. CDR3: CASSIGGDTQYF. The CDR3 nucleotides are TGTGCCAGTAGTATTGGGGGGGATACGCAGTATTTT.

CDR3 in amino acids: CASSSGTSGRKSYNEQFF. The CDR3 DNA follows: TGTGCCAGCAGCAGCGGGACTAGCGGGAGAAAATCCTACAATGAGCAGTTCTTC. V and J are TRBV5-6 and TRBJ2-1; 14 bases map to TRBD2. After removal of 4 bases from V and 1 base from J, the junction contained 7 bases not matched to a gene. Germline CDR1 SGHDT, CDR2 YYEEEE. The CDR3 extends over 18 amino acids. Combining the CDR3 with reference TRBV5-6 and TRBJ2-1 gives the whole variable domain DAGVTQSPTHLIKTRGQQVTLRCSPKSGHDTVSWYQQALGQGPQFIFQYYEEEERQRGNFPDRFSGHQFPNYSSELNVNALLLGDSALYLCASSSGTSGRKSYNEQFFGPGTRLTVL.

V gene TRBV9 combines with J gene TRBJ1-1; a possible D gene is TRBD1 (6 bases). V shed 4 bases and J shed 4 bases, with 14 bases lying between them. There are 14 residues in the CDR3. The germline CDR1 and CDR2 sequences are SGDLS and YYNGEE. The CDR3 DNA follows: TGTGCCAGCAGCCCACGACAGGTTTTCACTGAAGCTTTCTTT. It encodes CASSPRQVFTEAFF. Complete variable domain (other parts from reference TRBV9 and TRBJ1-1): DSGVTQTPKHLITATGQRVTLRCSPRSGDLSVYWYQQSLDQGLQFLIQYYNGEERAKGNILERFSAQQFPDLHSELNLSSLELGDSALYFCASSPRQVFTEAFFGQGTRLTVV.

The rearrangement joins TRBV30 to TRBJ2-5; possible D gene TRBD2, 5 bases. Trimming removed 5 bases at V and 0 bases at J, with 13 bases between. The CDR3 consists of 14 residues. Looked up from germline, CDR1 is GTSNPN and CDR2 is SVGIG (reference sequence). Here the CDR3 DNA reads TGTGCCTGGGGGAGAAGGGAGTACCAAGAGACCCAGTACTTC. This translates into CAWGRREYQETQYF.

The chain joins TRBV18 to TRBJ2-5, with 7 bases identical to TRBD1. Trimming removed 5 bases from V and 5 bases from J; junction bases left unmatched: 11. There are 15 residues in the CDR3. Germline V gives CDR1 KGHSH, CDR2 LQKENI. CDR3: CASSTPDRVGETQYF. The CDR3 region has the DNA TGTGCCAGCTCAACTCCTGACAGGGTAGGGGAGACCCAGTACTTC.

The gene calls are TRBV7-8 and TRBJ2-3, with unresolved D. Germline V gene sequence: CDR1 SGHVS, CDR2 FQNEAQ. The CDR3 runs 15 residues. V lost 1 base and J 1 base, leaving 9 bases between the germline ends. The CDR3, as DNA: TGTGCCAGCAGCTTAGGCTTTCGTCGCACAGATACGCAGTATTTT. Encoded protein: CASSLGFRRTDTQYF.

DNA for the CDR3: TGTGCCAGCAGCTTACTACCGGGACAATCCTACGAGCAGTACTTC. It codes for CASSLLPGQSYEQYF. This chain connects TRBV7-8 to TRBJ2-7; D is perhaps TRBD1 (6 bases). CDR3 size: 15 residues. The V gene's germline CDR1 is SGHVS and CDR2 FQNEAQ. With 2 bases removed from V and 1 base from J, the gap between germline ends came to 12 bases.

The chain recombines TRBV27 with TRBJ2-1; the match to TRBD2 covers 9 bases. The germline V gene encodes CDR1 MNHEY and CDR2 SMNVEV (reference sequence). V lost 4 bases, J lost 1 base, and 5 bases stayed unmatched. CDR3 length: 16 amino acids. The CDR3 spells CASSYLAGASYNEQFF. In DNA form, the CDR3 reads TGTGCCAGCAGTTACTTAGCGGGAGCGTCCTACAATGAGCAGTTCTTC.

V and J are TRBV7-6 and TRBJ2-1, with 8 bases matching TRBD1. The CDR3 spans 14 residues. V shed 2 bases and J 5 bases; nucleotides not matched to a gene: 2. CDR1 and CDR2 from the germline V gene are SGHVS and FNYEAQ. Written as DNA, the CDR3 is TGTGCCAGCAGCTTAATGACAGGGGACAATGAGCAGTTCTTC. Translating gives CASSLMTGDNEQFF.

This rearrangement joins TRBV27 to TRBJ1-2; a weak D match, TRBD1 (6 bases). This CDR3 contains 15 residues. The germline V and J ends were trimmed by 0 bases and 5 bases, with 13 bases remaining between them. Germline loops: CDR1 MNHEY, CDR2 SMNVEV (reference sequence). The CDR3 DNA reads TGTGCCAGCAGTTTATCGGCAGGGGTTAAGTATGGCTACACCTTC. Amino acids: CASSLSAGVKYGYTF.

For this clone: Other DNA variants within this sample encode the same CDR3. The chain has TRBV4-1 and TRBJ2-3; weak D call: TRBD1 (5 bases). This CDR3 spans 14 amino acids. Trimming cost V 1 base and J 4 bases, with 9 bases left between them. Germline CDR1 reads MGHRA; CDR2 reads YSYEKL. The CDR3 nucleotides are TGCGCCAGCAGCCAAGGTTTAGGGGCAGATACGCAGTATTTT. This gives the protein CASSQGLGADTQYF.

This chain uses TRBV6-5 with TRBJ1-6, with 8 positions matching TRBD1. V shed 4 bases, J shed 8 bases, and the junction held 7 bases outside the gene matches. The CDR3 loop spans 15 amino acids. Germline V gene lookup returns CDR1 MNHEY and CDR2 SVGAGI. The CDR3 DNA reads TGTGCCAGCAGTTCTCACAGGGGGGGGGATTCACCCCTCCACTTT. This encodes CASSSHRGGDSPLHF.

Remarks on this clone: Other DNA sequences in this specimen translate into the identical CDR3. The chain is built from TRBV6-5 and TRBJ1-5, with D tentatively TRBD1 (5 bases). CDR1 MNHEY and CDR2 SVGAGI come from the germline V gene. This CDR3 has 15 amino acids. V dropped 6 bases and J dropped 0 bases, with 12 bases sitting between them. The CDR3 protein is CASSLGQYSNQPQHF. For the CDR3, the DNA is TGTGCCAGCAGCCTCGGACAATATAGCAATCAGCCCCAGCATTTT.

This chain connects TRBV30 to TRBJ2-7; perhaps D is TRBD1 or TRBD2 (6 bases each). CDR3 length equals 15 residues. V dropped 8 bases and J dropped 4 bases, with 24 bases sitting between them. CDR1 is GTSNPN, CDR2 SVGIG, per germline (reference sequence). The chain's CDR3 is CARPGRGQHFYEQYF. The CDR3 nucleotides read TGTGCCCGGCCGGGGCGGGGACAACACTTTTACGAGCAGTACTTC.

V is TRBV5-5 and J is TRBJ2-7; 10 bases fit TRBD2. V trimming: 4 bases; J trimming: 3 bases; junction bases outside the gene matches: 7. This CDR3 region has 15 residues. Germline V gene lookup returns CDR1 SGHKS and CDR2 YYEKEE (reference sequence). CDR3 in DNA: TGTGCCAGCAGCGATTCTAGCGGGGGATACTACGAGCAGTACTTC. It encodes CASSDSSGGYYEQYF.

This chain joins TRBV4-3 and TRBJ1-6; 9 positions agree with TRBD1. V lost 4 bases, J lost 8 bases, and 6 bases stayed unmatched. The germline V gene encodes CDR1 LGHNA and CDR2 YSLEER. CDR3 length: 15 residues. This CDR3 is CASSPDRGVDSPLHF. DNA of the CDR3: TGCGCCAGCAGCCCCGACAGGGGGGTTGATTCACCCCTCCACTTT.

This CDR3 is CASSYEATGNTIYF. The DNA for the CDR3 is TGTGCCAGCAGTTACGAGGCCACTGGAAACACCATATATTTT. This chain links TRBV6-5 with TRBJ1-3, with no clear D. This CDR3 is 14 amino acids long. Germline CDR1 MNHEY, CDR2 SVGAGI. The ends were cut back, 2 bases at V and 2 bases at J, with 7 bases in the middle.

The V gene is TRBV9, the J gene TRBJ1-1; 7 bases are a match to TRBD1. CDR3 length: 14 amino acids. The V gene end was trimmed by 3 bases and the J gene end by 3 bases; junction bases not matched to a gene: 5. Germline CDR1 reads SGDLS; CDR2 reads YYNGEE. CDR3 loop: CASSETGVYTEAFF. The DNA of the CDR3 is TGTGCCAGCAGCGAAACAGGGGTTTACACTGAAGCTTTCTTT.